This note documents a single T cell receptor beta chain sequence. This clone's antigen is unknown. No base qualities exist here, and no much larger clone lies one base off it. The protocol used for the library was the immunoSEQ multiplex PCR assay. For most patients, genomic DNA was isolated with the Qiagen DNeasy Blood and Tissue Kit and shipped frozen to Adaptive Biotechnologies for TCR sequencing. High-throughput TCR-beta CDR3 sequencing of genomic DNA from most patients was performed by Adaptive Biotechnologies. For the original study's pipeline: Adaptive's ImmunoSEQ software was the source of the TCR sequencing data for roughly 19 patients, while a few other patients were processed with MiXCR and VDJtools. CD4 versus CD8 sorting errors were corrected by removing sequences found in both subsets at a frequency ratio below 5:1. Because the origin of CDR3 nucleotide sequences shared between donor and recipient could not be assigned, those sequences were removed. To be classed as alloreactive, a clone needed at least 2-fold expansion over unstimulated cells and a minimum CFSE-low frequency of 0.002% (template counts) or 0.001% (read counts). Mappable clones were those detected in sequenced pre-transplant spleen, lymph node, or MLR CFSE-low populations of the donor or recipient. Cumulative frequency of alloreactive clones was calculated as a percentage of all sequences weighted by copy number. What TCRdb holds here is the immuneACCESS table cut down to in-frame rearrangements. Part of the clones is not present; checked against another copy, under half of the missing clones reflect an unresolved V gene, and the others are unexplained. That table is the source of V, J and clone size, and D and trimming were worked out from the DNA. The sample data list about 85,000 clones, and 75% to 95% of these were observed just once. Jointly, the top ten make up about 7.3% of the sample.

This sample is part of a study of graft-versus-host responses after intestinal transplantation (dated by TCRdb to about 2021). Study-wide context: Recipients received multivisceral, liver-intestinal, or isolated intestinal transplants. Instead of going to the commercial service, samples from a few later patients were sequenced in-house on an Illumina MiSeq and processed with MiXCR. Bulk TCR-beta CDR3 sequencing was used to track graft-versus-host and host-versus-graft alloreactive T cell clones in the graft, circulation and bone marrow after intestinal transplantation. The cohort enrolled some 24 intestinal transplant recipients, one of whom was a retransplant, and a few patients without pretransplant specimens were excluded. A peak of at least 4% donor T cells among recipient peripheral blood mononuclear cells was the definition used for donor T cell macrochimerism. To identify alloreactive clones, pre-transplant mixed lymphocyte reaction products were sequenced and then compared with unstimulated pre-transplant donor and recipient T cells. Every recipient was given anti-thymocyte globulin induction, then maintenance tacrolimus and steroids for two to three years.

This specimen's time point label, interpreted: cells obtained before transplantation from donor or recipient. CD3+CD4+ and CD3+CD8+ populations were FACS-sorted from unstimulated pre-transplant donor and recipient cells taken from spleen or lymph nodes. Here is what the overall study found, with its caveats: Early after transplant, peak levels of circulating GvH clones were associated with declines in HvG clones. GvH clones were found in recipient bone marrow, and some of the GvH clones appeared earlier in ileal mucosa or blood, which is consistent with an intestinal mucosal origin. In patients with donor T cell macrochimerism, the allografts had high GvH to HvG T cell clonal ratios. The relatively low number and heterogeneity of intestinal transplant patients limited the conclusions.

The TCR sequence derives from a human donor who was the organ donor for an intestinal transplant. This material consisted of unstimulated CD8+ T cells sorted from spleen or lymph node cells, taken before transplant.

The CDR3 reads CASSPSGLAGGDNEQFF. At the DNA level, the sequence is TGTGCCAGCAGCCCATCGGGTCTAGCGGGAGGGGACAATGAGCAGTTCTTC. The chain employs TRBV9 and TRBJ2-1; TRBD2 matches 12 bases in the middle. Clipping removes 4 bases from V and 5 bases from J, with 10 as the unmatched junction base count. The germline V gene supplies CDR1 SGDLS and CDR2 YYNGEE. Measured from the cysteine to the phenylalanine, the CDR3 is 17 residues long. Just CDR3 DNA is preserved here, 51 bases in frame from base 1.